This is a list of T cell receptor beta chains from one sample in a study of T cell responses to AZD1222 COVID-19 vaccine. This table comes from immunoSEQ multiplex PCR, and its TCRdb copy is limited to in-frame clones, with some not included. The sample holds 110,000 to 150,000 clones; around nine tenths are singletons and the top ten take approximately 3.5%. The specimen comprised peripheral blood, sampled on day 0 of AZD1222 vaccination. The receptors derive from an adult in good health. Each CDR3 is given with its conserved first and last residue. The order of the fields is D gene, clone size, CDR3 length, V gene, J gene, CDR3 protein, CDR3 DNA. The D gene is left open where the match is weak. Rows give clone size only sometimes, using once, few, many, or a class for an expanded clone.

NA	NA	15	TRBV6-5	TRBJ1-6	CASSYGDRVGSPLHF	TGTGCCAGCAGTTACGGCGACCGGGTCGGTTCACCCCTCCACTTT
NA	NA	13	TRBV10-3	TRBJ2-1	CAIRTRDYNEQFF	TGTGCCATCAGGACTAGAGATTACAATGAGCAGTTCTTC
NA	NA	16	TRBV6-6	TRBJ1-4	CASRTPGHFGREKLFF	TGTGCCAGCAGAACTCCGGGACACTTCGGACGGGAAAAACTGTTTTTT
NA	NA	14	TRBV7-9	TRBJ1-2	CASSSDARALGYTF	TGTGCCAGCAGCTCGGACGCCCGAGCTCTTGGCTACACCTTC
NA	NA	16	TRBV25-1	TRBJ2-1	CARPPTGTQTYNEQFF	TGTGCCAGGCCCCCTACAGGGACCCAAACGTACAATGAGCAGTTCTTC
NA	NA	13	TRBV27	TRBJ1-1	CASSSLTNTEAFF	TGTGCCAGCAGCAGCCTGACGAACACTGAAGCTTTCTTT
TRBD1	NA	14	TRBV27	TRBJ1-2	CASSPGQGRYGYTF	TGTGCCAGCAGTCCGGGACAGGGGAGGTACGGCTACACCTTC
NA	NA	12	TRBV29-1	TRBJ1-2	CSVDPRGGGYTF	TGCAGCGTTGACCCCAGGGGTGGTGGCTACACCTTC
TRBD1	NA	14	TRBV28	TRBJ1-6	CASSTGQGHSPLHF	TGTGCCAGCAGTACCGGACAGGGTCATTCACCCCTCCACTTT
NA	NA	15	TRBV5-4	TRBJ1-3	CASSDGTFEGNTIYF	TGTGCCAGCAGCGACGGGACATTCGAAGGAAACACCATATATTTT
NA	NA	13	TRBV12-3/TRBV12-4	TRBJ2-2	CASSFSGRGELFF	TGTGCCAGCAGTTTTAGCGGTCGCGGGGAGCTGTTTTTT
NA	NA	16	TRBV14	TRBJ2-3	CASSQGPSLGWDTQYF	TGTGCCAGCAGCCAAGGCCCCTCGCTAGGATGGGATACGCAGTATTTT
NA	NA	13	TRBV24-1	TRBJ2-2	CATSHPDTGELFF	TGTGCCACCAGTCACCCGGACACCGGGGAGCTGTTTTTT
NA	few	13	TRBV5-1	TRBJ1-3	CASSTPETNTIYF	TGCGCCAGCAGCACCCCCGAGACCAACACCATATATTTT
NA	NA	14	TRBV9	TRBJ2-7	CASSDPGKSEEQYF	TGTGCCAGCAGCGATCCGGGAAAGTCGGAAGAGCAGTACTTC
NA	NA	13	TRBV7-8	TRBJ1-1	CASSSRVYTEAFF	TGTGCCAGCAGCAGCAGGGTTTACACTGAAGCTTTCTTT
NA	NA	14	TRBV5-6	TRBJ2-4	CASSPRDTKNIQYF	TGTGCCAGCAGCCCCCGGGACACCAAAAACATTCAGTACTTC
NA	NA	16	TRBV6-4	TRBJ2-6	CASSLGRSTGANVLTF	TGTGCCAGCAGCCTCGGGAGATCAACCGGGGCCAACGTCCTGACTTTC
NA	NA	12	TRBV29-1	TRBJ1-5	CSVELGGQPQHF	TGCAGCGTTGAATTAGGGGGTCAGCCCCAGCATTTT
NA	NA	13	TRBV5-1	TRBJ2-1	CASSLGTHNEQFF	TGCGCCAGCAGCTTGGGGACCCACAATGAGCAGTTCTTC
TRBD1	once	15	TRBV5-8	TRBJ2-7	CASTRPTGVPYEQYF	TGTGCCAGCACCAGACCGACAGGGGTCCCCTACGAGCAGTACTTC
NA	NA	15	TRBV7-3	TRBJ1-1	CASSLQSGRGTEAFF	TGTGCCAGCAGCTTACAGAGTGGACGAGGCACTGAAGCTTTCTTT
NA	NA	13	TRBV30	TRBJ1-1	CAWRATANTEAFF	TGTGCCTGGAGGGCAACAGCTAACACTGAAGCTTTCTTT
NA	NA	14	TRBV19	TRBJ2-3	CASSPSGIPDTQYF	TGTGCCAGTAGTCCTAGTGGGATCCCAGATACGCAGTATTTT
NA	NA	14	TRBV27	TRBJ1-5	CASSSLAGIQPQHF	TGTGCCAGCAGTTCGCTGGCAGGGATTCAGCCCCAGCATTTT
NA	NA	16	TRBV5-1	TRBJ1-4	CASSFGPVATNEKLFF	TGCGCCAGCAGCTTTGGACCGGTTGCAACTAATGAAAAACTGTTTTTT
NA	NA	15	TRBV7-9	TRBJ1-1	CASSLRKQGNTEAFF	TGTGCCAGCAGCTTAAGGAAGCAGGGGAACACTGAAGCTTTCTTT
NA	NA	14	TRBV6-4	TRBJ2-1	CASSDGAGTNEQFF	TGTGCCAGCAGTGACGGGGCGGGGACGAATGAGCAGTTCTTC
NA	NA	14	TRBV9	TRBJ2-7	CASSEGPSSYEQYF	TGTGCCAGCAGCGAAGGGCCAAGTTCCTACGAGCAGTACTTC
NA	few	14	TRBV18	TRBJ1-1	CASSPPGGSTEAFF	TGTGCCAGCTCACCACCCGGGGGAAGCACTGAAGCTTTCTTT
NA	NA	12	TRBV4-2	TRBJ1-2	CASSSIGEGYTF	TGTGCCAGCAGCTCTATTGGGGAAGGCTACACCTTC
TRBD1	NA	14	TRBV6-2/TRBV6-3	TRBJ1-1	CASSYFRGGTEAFF	TGTGCCAGCAGTTACTTCAGGGGGGGGACTGAAGCTTTCTTT
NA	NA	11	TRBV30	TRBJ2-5	CATGGGETQYF	TGTGCCACAGGAGGAGGGGAGACCCAGTACTTC
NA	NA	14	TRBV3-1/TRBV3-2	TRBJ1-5	CASSAGALNQPQHF	TGTGCCAGCAGCGCCGGCGCATTAAATCAGCCCCAGCATTTT
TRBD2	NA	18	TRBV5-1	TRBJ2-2	CASSPDRKRGQNTGELFF	TGCGCCAGCAGCCCAGACCGGAAGCGGGGCCAGAACACCGGGGAGCTGTTTTTT
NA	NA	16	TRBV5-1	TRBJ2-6	CASSLLGGGGANVLTF	TGCGCCAGCAGCCTTCTCGGGGGTGGTGGGGCCAACGTCCTGACTTTC
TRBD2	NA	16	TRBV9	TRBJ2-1	CASSGNGLAAYNEQFF	TGTGCCAGCAGCGGTAATGGACTAGCGGCCTACAATGAGCAGTTCTTC
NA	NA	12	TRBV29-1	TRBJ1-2	CSVEDVSLGYTF	TGCAGCGTTGAAGATGTTAGCTTGGGCTACACCTTC
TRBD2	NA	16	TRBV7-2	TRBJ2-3	CASSTRLAGGTDTQYF	TGTGCCAGCAGCACCAGACTAGCGGGAGGCACAGATACGCAGTATTTT
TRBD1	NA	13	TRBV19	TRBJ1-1	CASSGTGWTEAFF	TGTGCCAGTAGTGGGACAGGTTGGACTGAAGCTTTCTTT
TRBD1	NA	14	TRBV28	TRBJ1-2	CASSPWDRGYGYTF	TGTGCCAGCAGTCCTTGGGACAGGGGCTATGGCTACACCTTC
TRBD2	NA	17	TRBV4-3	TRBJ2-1	CASSDGTSGSLDNEQFF	TGCGCCAGCAGCGATGGGACTAGCGGGAGTTTGGACAATGAGCAGTTCTTC
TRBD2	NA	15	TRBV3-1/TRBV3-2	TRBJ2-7	CASSRGGTSGYEQYF	TGTGCCAGCAGCCGGGGGGGGACTAGCGGCTACGAGCAGTACTTC
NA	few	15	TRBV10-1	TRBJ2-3	CASSELSSSTDTQYF	TGCGCCAGCAGTGAGTTGTCATCTAGCACAGATACGCAGTATTTT
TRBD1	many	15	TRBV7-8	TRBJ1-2	CASSRDRETDYGYTF	TGTGCCAGCAGCCGAGACAGGGAAACCGACTATGGCTACACCTTC
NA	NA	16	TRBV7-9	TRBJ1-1	CASSLYLGEMNTEAFF	TGTGCCAGCAGCTTATATTTAGGGGAAATGAACACTGAAGCTTTCTTT
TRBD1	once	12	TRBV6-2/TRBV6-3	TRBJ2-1	CASSYSRAGGFF	TGTGCCAGCAGTTATTCCCGGGCAGGGGGCTTCTTC
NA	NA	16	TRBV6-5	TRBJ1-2	CASSYSMTRYTYGYTF	TGTGCCAGCAGTTACTCTATGACGCGGTACACATATGGCTACACCTTC
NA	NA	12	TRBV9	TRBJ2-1	CASSPTVHEQFF	TGTGCCAGCAGCCCCACAGTCCATGAGCAGTTCTTC
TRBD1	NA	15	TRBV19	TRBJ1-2	CASSDSGQGIYGYTF	TGTGCCAGTAGTGACTCGGGACAGGGGATCTATGGCTACACCTTC
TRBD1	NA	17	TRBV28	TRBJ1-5	CASSLPGQTAQAQPQHF	TGTGCCAGCAGTTTACCGGGACAGACAGCGCAAGCCCAGCCCCAGCATTTT
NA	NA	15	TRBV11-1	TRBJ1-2	CASSLDSLHHYGYTF	TGTGCCAGCAGCTTAGATTCGTTGCATCACTATGGCTACACCTTC
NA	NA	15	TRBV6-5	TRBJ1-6	CASSSTGGHNSPLHF	TGTGCCAGCAGTTCGACAGGAGGACATAATTCACCCCTCCACTTT
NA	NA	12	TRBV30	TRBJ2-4	CAWNIQGNIQYF	TGTGCCTGGAACATTCAGGGGAACATTCAGTACTTC
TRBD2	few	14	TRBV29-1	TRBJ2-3	CSVGSSGSKDTQYF	TGCAGCGTTGGTTCTAGCGGGAGTAAGGATACGCAGTATTTT
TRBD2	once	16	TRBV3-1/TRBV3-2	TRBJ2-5	CASSPWLAGDRETQYF	TGTGCCAGCAGCCCGTGGTTAGCGGGAGACAGGGAGACCCAGTACTTC
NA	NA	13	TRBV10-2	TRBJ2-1	CASSDFAYNEQFF	TGCGCCAGCAGTGATTTTGCCTACAATGAGCAGTTCTTC
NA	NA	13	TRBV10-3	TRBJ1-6	CAIRVGYDSPLHF	TGTGCCATCAGGGTCGGATATGATTCACCCCTCCACTTT
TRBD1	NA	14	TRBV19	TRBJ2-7	CASRTGTGFDEQYF	TGTGCCAGTAGGACCGGGACAGGCTTTGACGAGCAGTACTTC
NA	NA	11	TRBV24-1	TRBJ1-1	CATSVRGEAFF	TGTGCCACCAGTGTGAGGGGGGAAGCTTTCTTT